This T cell receptor (beta chain) was obtained from a study of beta chain features in type 1 diabetes. Across the whole study: Sorted cells numbering approximately 110,000,000 were examined across all samples. Whole-study results and caveats: These data did not resolve whether HLA type affects TCRB rearrangement. There were fewer insertions and more deletions at the VDJ junctions of type 1 diabetes patients.

This clone was picked up a small number of times. Its antigen is not known. Expressed TCRB transcripts were sequenced after all isolated RNA was converted to cDNA. Sequencing of naive, central memory and regulatory T cell samples gave an average of roughly 3.4 million reads. Produced via immunoSEQ multiplex PCR; TCRdb's table is partial and in-frame only. Of under 450,000 clones listed, roughly 16% were seen once; the top ten hold about 0.02%. Sequenced sample: naive CD4+ T cells from blood. The TCR comes from a woman younger than 30 in good health.

CDR3 in DNA: TGTGCCACCAGCGGTAGACAGGGGGTGGGCAATGAGCAGTTCTTC. Its protein is CATSGRQGVGNEQFF. The rearrangement uses TRBV15 and TRBJ2-1; 9 nucleotides line up with TRBD1. This CDR3 is built from 15 residues. J gave up 6 bases and V 5 bases, and 8 bases lay outside the gene matches. Germline CDR1 reads LNHNV; CDR2 reads YYDKDF (reference sequence).